These T cell receptor beta chains were read from a single sample in a study of blood T cell repertoires in COVID-19. Sequenced by immunoSEQ multiplex PCR; TCRdb stores in-frame clones only, minus some. The table shows fewer than 180,000 clones, with 75% to 90% occurring only once. The sample consisted of peripheral blood. Source of these receptors: a woman aged 55-69 years with active or convalescent COVID-19. Both conserved end residues are trimmed from each CDR3. D genes are given only for firm matches.

d_gene,v_gene,len,j_gene,CDR3aa
.,TRBV5-1,9,TRBJ2-7,ASSTGQEQY
.,TRBV30,9,TRBJ2-3,AWMRTDTQY
.,TRBV11-3,10,TRBJ2-2,ASSLLDGELF
.,TRBV6-1,12,TRBJ1-5,ASSDWGLNQPQH
.,TRBV3-1/TRBV3-2,14,TRBJ1-2,ASSPRTELSNYGYT
.,TRBV6-1,11,TRBJ2-5,ASSEVLGTSPY
TRBD1,TRBV19,13,TRBJ2-5,ASSFRSDREETQY
.,TRBV19,9,TRBJ1-6,ASSRNSPLH
TRBD1,TRBV5-1,16,TRBJ1-5,ASSLGPPGQTFNQPQH
.,TRBV5-1,12,TRBJ1-5,ASSLDNSNQPQH
TRBD1,TRBV4-1,13,TRBJ2-7,ASSPPGTGAYEQY
.,TRBV3-1/TRBV3-2,13,TRBJ2-3,ASRIGGGHTDTQY
.,TRBV14,13,TRBJ1-2,ASSQAGSFNYGYT
TRBD1,TRBV10-2,12,TRBJ2-2,ASRTGSNTGELF
TRBD1,TRBV6-5,12,TRBJ1-1,ASSYTGVGAEAF
.,TRBV25-1,11,TRBJ1-3,ATPGESGNTIY
TRBD2,TRBV12-3/TRBV12-4,11,TRBJ2-1,ASTWLAAGEEF
TRBD2,TRBV4-3,13,TRBJ2-1,ASSQVTGGAIEQF
TRBD1,TRBV3-1/TRBV3-2,11,TRBJ1-1,ASSQEGTGVAF
.,TRBV5-4,14,TRBJ2-5,ASSLGSGPAQETQY
.,TRBV4-3,12,TRBJ2-7,ASSQEAGPYEQY
TRBD1,TRBV24-1,14,TRBJ1-1,ATDTRVRGHHTEAF